This T cell receptor (beta chain) is from a study of T cell responses to AZD1222 COVID-19 vaccine (dated by TCRdb to about 2021). Study-level background: AZD1222 recipients whose second dose came at about 4 weeks and those whose second dose came at about 12 weeks were combined into one group, since spike-specific TCR depth and breadth did not differ between the two schedules. A total of 233 trial participants underwent TCR sequencing, of whom nearly 210 received two doses of AZD1222 and about 25 received two doses of the MenACWY control vaccine. Trial participants were enrolled into age subgroups of 18-55, 56-69 and 70-plus years, which contained around 140, 26 and 57 TCR-sequenced participants, respectively.

Explained via the paper, the time point label denotes: baseline before first vaccination. Samples from vaccinated people were obtained from the UK trials COV001 and COV002, which included a single-blind randomized controlled phase 2/3 trial of AZD1222 (ChAdOx1 nCoV-19) in healthy adults. For TCRbeta chain sequencing, PBMC samples were collected from trial participants at day 0 and at day 28 after the second dose. On this clone: Its target antigen remains unknown. The sample holds no much larger clone one base away, and base qualities are not on file.

The CDR3 regions of human TCRbeta chains were subjected to immunosequencing. Concerning the study's data processing: TCRs in the repertoires were compared against a reference library of SARS-CoV-2-specific TCRs that had been generated with the MIRA antigen-specificity platform. Breadth was defined as the fraction of unique TCRs that were SARS-CoV-2-associated, and depth was defined as the fraction of total T cells that were SARS-CoV-2-associated. Using the MIRA data, each spike-specific TCR was assigned both to the spike region to which the TCR was reactive and to a CD4 or CD8 class. Log10-transformed breadth and depth values were compared by one-way ANOVA with Sidak's multiple comparisons tests. Entries here come from immuneACCESS through TCRdb and include only in-frame sequences with V and J called. Some clones fail to appear in such tables; in the studies checked, an unresolved V gene covers under half of the shortfall, and the cause of the remainder is unknown. V and J calls and clone size are given by that table; D and trimming were obtained from the DNA. This sample lists some 95,000 clones; approximately 86% were detected once. The ten largest clones capture roughly 6% of the sample.

Results and caveats for the whole study, not just this receptor: Participants were mostly white British, with more females than males. The authors suggested clonal diversity may have been underestimated. CD4 TCRs associated with the vaccine covered the entire spike protein, and the dominant responses were in regions 160-218 and 743-854. Conclusions about previously exposed vaccinees were limited because only a handful of AZD1222 recipients were SARS-CoV-2 seropositive at baseline. Spike-specific TCR breadth and depth rose significantly after two AZD1222 doses compared with day 0 and with MenACWY recipients. Epitopes outside the regions mutated in the B.1.351 and B.1.1.7 variants were reportedly recognized by nearly half of the unique spike-specific TCRs. Because no day 14 peak-response samples were available, repertoires were characterized only after the peak T cell response. The 56-69-year group was small, and its depth increase did not reach significance, likely because of low power.

The germline V gene (reference sequence) provides CDR1 MNHNY and CDR2 SVGAGI. The CDR3 spans 15 residues, from the cysteine through the phenylalanine. Solely the CDR3 DNA is kept, with 45 bases framed from the first base. V lost 6 bases and J lost 1 base, and the count of bases not matched to a germline gene is 4. This sequence uses TRBV6-6 and TRBJ2-2, and 8 bases in between align with TRBD1. Here the sequenced sample was peripheral blood, taken on day 0 of AZD1222 vaccination. The sequence derives from an adult in good health. The CDR3 amino acid sequence is: CASREGTGNTGELFF. The DNA sequence follows: TGTGCCAGCAGAGAAGGGACAGGGAACACCGGGGAGCTGTTTTTT.